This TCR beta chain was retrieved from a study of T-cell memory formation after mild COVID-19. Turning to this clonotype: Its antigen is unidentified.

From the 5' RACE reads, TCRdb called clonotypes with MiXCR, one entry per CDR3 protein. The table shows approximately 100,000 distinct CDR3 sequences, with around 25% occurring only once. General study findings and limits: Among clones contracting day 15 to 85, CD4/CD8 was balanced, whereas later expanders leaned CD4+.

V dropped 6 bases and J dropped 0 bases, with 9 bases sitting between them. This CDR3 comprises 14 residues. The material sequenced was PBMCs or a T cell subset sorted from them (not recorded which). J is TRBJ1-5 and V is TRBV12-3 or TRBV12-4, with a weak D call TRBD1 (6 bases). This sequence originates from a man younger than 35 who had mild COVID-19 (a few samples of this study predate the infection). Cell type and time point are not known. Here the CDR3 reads CASSRTVSNQPQHF. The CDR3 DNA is TGTGCCAGCAGCAGGACAGTTAGCAATCAGCCCCAGCATTTT.